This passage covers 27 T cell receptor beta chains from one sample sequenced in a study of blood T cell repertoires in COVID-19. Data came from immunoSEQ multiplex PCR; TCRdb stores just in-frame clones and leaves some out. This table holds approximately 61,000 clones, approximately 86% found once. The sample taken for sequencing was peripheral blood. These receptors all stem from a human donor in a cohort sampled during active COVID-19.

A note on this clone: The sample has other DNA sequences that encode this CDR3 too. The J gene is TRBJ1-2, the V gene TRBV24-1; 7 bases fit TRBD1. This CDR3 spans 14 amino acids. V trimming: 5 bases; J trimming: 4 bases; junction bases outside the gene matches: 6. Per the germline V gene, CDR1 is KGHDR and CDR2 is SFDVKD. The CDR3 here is CATSARQGSYGYTF. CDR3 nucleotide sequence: TGTGCCACCAGTGCCCGACAGGGAAGCTATGGCTACACCTTC.

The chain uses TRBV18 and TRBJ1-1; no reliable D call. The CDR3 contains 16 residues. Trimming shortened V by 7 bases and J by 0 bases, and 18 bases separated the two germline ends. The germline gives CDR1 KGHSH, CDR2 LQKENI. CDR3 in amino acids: CASFLVVSIMNTEAFF. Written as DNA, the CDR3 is TGTGCCAGCTTCCTAGTTGTTTCTATTATGAACACTGAAGCTTTCTTT.

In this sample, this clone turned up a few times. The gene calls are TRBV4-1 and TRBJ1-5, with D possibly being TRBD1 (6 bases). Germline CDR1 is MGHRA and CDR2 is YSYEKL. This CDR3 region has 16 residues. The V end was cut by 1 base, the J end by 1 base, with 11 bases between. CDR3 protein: CASSQARGRSNQPQHF. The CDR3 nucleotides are TGCGCCAGCAGCCAAGCCAGGGGACGGAGCAATCAGCCCCAGCATTTT.

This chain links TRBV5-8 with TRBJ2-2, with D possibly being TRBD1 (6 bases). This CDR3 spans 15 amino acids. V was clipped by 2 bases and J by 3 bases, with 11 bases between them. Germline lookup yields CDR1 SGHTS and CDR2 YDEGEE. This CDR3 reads CASSFRDIDTGELFF. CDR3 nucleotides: TGTGCCAGCAGCTTCCGGGACATCGACACCGGGGAGCTGTTTTTT.

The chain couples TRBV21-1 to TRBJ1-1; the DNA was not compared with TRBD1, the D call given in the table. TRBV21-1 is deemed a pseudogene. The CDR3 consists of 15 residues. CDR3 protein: CASSKVRRQGDEAFF. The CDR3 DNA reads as TGTGCCAGCAGCAAAGTAAGGAGACAGGGTGATGAAGCTTTCTTT.

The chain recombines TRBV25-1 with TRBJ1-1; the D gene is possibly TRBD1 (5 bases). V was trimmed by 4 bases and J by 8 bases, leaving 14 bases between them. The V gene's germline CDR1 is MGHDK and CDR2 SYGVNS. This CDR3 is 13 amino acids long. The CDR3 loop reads CASSGPGRIEAFF. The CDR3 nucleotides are TGTGCCAGCAGTGGACCAGGGCGGATAGAAGCTTTCTTT.

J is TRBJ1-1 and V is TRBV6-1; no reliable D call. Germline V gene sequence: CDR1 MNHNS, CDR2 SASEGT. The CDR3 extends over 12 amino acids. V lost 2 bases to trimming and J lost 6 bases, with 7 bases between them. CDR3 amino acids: CASSEYLSEAFF. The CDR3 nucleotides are TGTGCCAGCAGTGAATATCTTTCTGAAGCTTTCTTT.

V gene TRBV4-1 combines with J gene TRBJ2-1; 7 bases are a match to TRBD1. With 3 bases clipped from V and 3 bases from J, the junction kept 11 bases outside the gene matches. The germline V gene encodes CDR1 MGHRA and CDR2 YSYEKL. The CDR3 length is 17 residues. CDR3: CASSHPGTALFYNEQFF. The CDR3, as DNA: TGCGCCAGCAGCCACCCCGGGACAGCCCTGTTCTACAATGAGCAGTTCTTC.

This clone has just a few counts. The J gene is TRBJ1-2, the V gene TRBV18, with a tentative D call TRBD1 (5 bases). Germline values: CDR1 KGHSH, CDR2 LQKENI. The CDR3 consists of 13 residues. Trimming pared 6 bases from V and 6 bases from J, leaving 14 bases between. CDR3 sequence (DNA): TGTGCCAGCTCTACAGGTTTTGTGGATGGCTACACCTTC. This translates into CASSTGFVDGYTF.

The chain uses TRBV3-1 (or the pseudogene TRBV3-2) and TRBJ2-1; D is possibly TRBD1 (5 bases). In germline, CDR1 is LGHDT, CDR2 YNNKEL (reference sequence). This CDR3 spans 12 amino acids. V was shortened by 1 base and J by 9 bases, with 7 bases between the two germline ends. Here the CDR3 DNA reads TGTGCCAGCAGCCAAGTAGGGGTTGAGCAGTTCTTC. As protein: CASSQVGVEQFF.

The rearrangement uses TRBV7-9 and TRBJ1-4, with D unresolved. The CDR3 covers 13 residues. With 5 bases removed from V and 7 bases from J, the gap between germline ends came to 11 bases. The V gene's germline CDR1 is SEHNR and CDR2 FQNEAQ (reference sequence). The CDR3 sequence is CASSNKRVEKLFF. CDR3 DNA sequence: TGTGCCAGCAGCAATAAGCGGGTTGAAAAACTGTTTTTT.

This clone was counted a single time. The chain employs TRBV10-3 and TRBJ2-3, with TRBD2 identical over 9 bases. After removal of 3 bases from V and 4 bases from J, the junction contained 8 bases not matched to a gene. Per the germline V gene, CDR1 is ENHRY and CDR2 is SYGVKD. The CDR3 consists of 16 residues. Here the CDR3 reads CAISDAGGRGADTQYF. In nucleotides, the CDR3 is TGTGCCATCAGTGATGCTGGCGGGAGGGGGGCAGATACGCAGTATTTT.

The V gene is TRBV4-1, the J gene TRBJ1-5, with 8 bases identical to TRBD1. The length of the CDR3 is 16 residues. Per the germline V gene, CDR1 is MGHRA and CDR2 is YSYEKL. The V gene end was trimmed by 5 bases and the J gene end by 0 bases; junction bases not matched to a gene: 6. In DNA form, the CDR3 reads TGCGCCAGCAGCTCCCGACAGGGGAATAGCAATCAGCCCCAGCATTTT. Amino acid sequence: CASSSRQGNSNQPQHF.

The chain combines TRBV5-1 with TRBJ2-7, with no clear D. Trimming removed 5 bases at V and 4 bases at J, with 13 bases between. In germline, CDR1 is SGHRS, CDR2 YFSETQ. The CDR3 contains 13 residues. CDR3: CASREFLTYEQYF. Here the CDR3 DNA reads TGCGCCAGCAGGGAGTTTCTAACTTACGAGCAGTACTTC.

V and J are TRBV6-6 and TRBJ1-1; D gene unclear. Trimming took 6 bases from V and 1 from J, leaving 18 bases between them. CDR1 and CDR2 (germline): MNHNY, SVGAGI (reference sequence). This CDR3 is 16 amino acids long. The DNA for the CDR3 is TGTGCCAGCAGACCCCCATGGGCGGGCAGGAACACTGAAGCTTTCTTT. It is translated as CASRPPWAGRNTEAFF.

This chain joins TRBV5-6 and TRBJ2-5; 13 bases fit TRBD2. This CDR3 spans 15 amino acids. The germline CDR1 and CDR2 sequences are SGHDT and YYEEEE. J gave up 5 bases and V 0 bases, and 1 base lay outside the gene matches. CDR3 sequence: CASSLELAGGETQYF. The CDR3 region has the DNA TGTGCCAGCAGCTTGGAACTAGCGGGAGGGGAGACCCAGTACTTC.

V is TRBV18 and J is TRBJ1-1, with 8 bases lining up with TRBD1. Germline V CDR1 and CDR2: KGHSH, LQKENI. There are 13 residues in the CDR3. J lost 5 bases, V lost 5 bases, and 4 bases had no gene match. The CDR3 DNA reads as TGTGCCAGCTCAGGACAGGGCTGGACTGAAGCTTTCTTT. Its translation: CASSGQGWTEAFF.

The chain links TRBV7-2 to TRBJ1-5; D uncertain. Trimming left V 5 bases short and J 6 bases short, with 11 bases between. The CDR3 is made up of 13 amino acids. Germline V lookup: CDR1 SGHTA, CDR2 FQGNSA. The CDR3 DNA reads TGTGCCAGCAGCCCACGCGTTCTTCAGCCCCAGCATTTT. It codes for CASSPRVLQPQHF.

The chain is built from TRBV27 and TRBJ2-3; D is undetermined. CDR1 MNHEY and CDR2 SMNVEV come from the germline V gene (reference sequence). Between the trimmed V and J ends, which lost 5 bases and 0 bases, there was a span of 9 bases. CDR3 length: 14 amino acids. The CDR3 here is CASSLTISTDTQYF. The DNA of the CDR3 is TGTGCCAGCAGTCTCACTATTAGCACAGATACGCAGTATTTT.

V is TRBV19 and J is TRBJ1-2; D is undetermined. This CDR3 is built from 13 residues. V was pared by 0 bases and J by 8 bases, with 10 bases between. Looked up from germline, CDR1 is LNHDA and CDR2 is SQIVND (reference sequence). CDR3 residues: CASSIDQRGGYTF. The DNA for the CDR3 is TGTGCCAGTAGTATAGATCAGAGAGGAGGCTACACCTTC.

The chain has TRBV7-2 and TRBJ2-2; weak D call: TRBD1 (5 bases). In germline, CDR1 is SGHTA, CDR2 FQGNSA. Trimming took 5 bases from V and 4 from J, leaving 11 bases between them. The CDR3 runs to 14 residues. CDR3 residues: CASSLGQFTGELFF. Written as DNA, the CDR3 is TGTGCCAGCAGCCTAGGACAATTCACCGGGGAGCTGTTTTTT.

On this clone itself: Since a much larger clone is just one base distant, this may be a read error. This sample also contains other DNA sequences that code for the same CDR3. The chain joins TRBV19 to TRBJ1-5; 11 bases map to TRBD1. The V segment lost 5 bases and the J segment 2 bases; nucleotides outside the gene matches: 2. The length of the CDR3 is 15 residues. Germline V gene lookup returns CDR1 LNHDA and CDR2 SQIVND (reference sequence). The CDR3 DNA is TGTGCCAGTAGTGGGGGACAGGGGGGCAATCAGCCCCAGCATTTT. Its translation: CASSGGQGGNQPQHF.

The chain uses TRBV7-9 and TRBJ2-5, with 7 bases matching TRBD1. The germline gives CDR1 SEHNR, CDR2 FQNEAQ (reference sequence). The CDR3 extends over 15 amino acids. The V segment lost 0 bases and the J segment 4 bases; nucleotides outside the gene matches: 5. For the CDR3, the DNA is TGTGCCAGCAGCTTAGCAGGACAGGTTGGAGAGACCCAGTACTTC. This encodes CASSLAGQVGETQYF.

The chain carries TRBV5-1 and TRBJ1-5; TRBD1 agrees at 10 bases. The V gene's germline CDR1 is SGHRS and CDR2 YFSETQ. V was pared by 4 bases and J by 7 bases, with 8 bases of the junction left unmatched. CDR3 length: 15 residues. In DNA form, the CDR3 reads TGCGCCAGCAGCCGGGGGACAGGGGATCAGCAGCCCCAGCATTTT. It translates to CASSRGTGDQQPQHF.

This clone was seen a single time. In nucleotides, the CDR3 is TGTGCCACCAGCAGCGCCACGGGACTAACGTACAATGAGCAGTTCTTC. Its protein is CATSSATGLTYNEQFF. The chain links TRBV15 to TRBJ2-1, with TRBD2 matching 7 bases. Germline trimming cut 3 bases from V and 4 bases from J; bases unmatched to any gene: 9. CDR1 and CDR2 from the germline V gene are LNHNV and YYDKDF (reference sequence). There are 16 residues in the CDR3.

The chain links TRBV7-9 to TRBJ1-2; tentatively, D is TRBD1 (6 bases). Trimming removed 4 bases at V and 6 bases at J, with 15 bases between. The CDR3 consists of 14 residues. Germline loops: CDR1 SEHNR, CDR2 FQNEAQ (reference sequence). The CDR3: CASSSRTQGDGYTF. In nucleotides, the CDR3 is TGTGCCAGCAGCTCAAGGACACAGGGCGATGGCTACACCTTC.

CDR3 amino acids: CSARPEEKAFF. Here the CDR3 DNA reads TGCAGTGCTAGACCTGAGGAGAAAGCTTTCTTT. This chain joins TRBV20-1 and TRBJ1-1, with D hard to call. V lost 2 bases and J 9 bases, leaving 10 bases between the germline ends. CDR1 is DFQATT, CDR2 SNEGSKA, per germline (reference sequence). The CDR3 runs to 11 residues.